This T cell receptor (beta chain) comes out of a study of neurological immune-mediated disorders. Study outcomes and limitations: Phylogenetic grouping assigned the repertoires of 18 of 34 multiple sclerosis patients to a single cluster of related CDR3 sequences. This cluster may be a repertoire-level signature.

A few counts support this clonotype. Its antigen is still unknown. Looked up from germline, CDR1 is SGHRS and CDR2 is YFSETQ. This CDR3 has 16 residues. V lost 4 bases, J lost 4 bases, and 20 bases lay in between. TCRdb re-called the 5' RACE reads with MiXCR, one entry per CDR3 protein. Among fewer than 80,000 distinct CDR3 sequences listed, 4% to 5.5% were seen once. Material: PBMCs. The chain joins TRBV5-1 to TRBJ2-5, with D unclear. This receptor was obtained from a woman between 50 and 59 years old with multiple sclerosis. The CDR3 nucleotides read TGCGCCAGCAGCCCCTCGTCCCGCCTAACGGGAGAGACCCAGTACTTC. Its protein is CASSPSSRLTGETQYF.